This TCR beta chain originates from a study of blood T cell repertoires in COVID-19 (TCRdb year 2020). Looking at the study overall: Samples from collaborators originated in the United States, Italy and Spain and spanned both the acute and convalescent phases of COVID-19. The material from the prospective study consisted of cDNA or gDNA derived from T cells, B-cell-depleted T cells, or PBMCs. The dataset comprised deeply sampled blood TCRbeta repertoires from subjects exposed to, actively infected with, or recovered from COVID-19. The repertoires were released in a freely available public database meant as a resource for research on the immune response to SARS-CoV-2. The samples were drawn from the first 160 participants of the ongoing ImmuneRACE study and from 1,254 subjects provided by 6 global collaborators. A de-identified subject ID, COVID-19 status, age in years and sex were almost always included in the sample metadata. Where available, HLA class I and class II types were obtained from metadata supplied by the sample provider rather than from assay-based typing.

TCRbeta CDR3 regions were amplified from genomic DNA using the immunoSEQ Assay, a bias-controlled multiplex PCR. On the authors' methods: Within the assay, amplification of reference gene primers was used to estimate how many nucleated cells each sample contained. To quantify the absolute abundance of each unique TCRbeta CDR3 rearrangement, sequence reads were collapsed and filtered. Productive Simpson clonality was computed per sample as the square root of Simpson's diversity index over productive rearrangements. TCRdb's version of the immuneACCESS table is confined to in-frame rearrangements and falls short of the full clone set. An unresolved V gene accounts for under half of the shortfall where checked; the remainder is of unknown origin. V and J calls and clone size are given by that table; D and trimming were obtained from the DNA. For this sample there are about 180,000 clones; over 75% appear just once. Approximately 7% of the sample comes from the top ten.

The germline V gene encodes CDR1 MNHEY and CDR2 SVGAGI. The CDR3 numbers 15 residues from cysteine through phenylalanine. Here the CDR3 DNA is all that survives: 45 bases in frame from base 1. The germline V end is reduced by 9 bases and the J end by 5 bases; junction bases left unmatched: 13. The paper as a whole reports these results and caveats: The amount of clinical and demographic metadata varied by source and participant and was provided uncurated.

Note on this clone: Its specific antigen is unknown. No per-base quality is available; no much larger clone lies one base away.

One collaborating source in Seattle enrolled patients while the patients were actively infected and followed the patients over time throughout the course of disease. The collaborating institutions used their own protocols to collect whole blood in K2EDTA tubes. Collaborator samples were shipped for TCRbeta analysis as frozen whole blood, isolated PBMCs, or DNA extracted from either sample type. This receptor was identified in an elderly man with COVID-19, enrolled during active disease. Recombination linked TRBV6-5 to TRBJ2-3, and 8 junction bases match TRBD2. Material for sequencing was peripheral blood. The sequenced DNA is TGTGCCAGTGCCCGCGGGGGGTCCCGGCTAGATACGCAGTATTTT. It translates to CASARGGSRLDTQYF.